This T cell receptor (beta chain) was recorded in a study of technical replicates of blood from a handful of donors (dated by TCRdb to the late 2010s). Libraries were built with the immunoSEQ multiplex PCR assay. Imported from immuneACCESS, the table was reduced by TCRdb to in-frame sequences with V and J called. These copies leave out some clones; in studies compared against another copy, an unresolved V gene accounts for under half, and the cause of the remainder is not known. The sample yields over 50,000 clones; more than 95% were counted once. The top ten clones comprise 0.15% to 0.25% of the sample. As regards this clone: Its binding antigen is unknown. Base qualities are not at hand, and no much larger clone is one base apart.

The receptor was derived from a human donor in good health. The sample was T cells isolated from PBMCs.

This receptor has the CDR3 CASSQDSVETQYF. The nucleotides are TGCGCCAGCAGCCAAGACAGCGTGGAGACCCAGTACTTC. In this chain, TRBV4-1 is recombined with TRBJ2-5; the D gene is not confidently resolved. The CDR3 runs 13 residues from the cysteine to the phenylalanine. The retained sequence is limited to the CDR3, 39 bases, with the frame set at the first base. V is shortened by 0 bases, J by 5 bases, and the region joining them spans 7 bases. From the germline V gene, CDR1 is MGHRA and CDR2 is YSYEKL.